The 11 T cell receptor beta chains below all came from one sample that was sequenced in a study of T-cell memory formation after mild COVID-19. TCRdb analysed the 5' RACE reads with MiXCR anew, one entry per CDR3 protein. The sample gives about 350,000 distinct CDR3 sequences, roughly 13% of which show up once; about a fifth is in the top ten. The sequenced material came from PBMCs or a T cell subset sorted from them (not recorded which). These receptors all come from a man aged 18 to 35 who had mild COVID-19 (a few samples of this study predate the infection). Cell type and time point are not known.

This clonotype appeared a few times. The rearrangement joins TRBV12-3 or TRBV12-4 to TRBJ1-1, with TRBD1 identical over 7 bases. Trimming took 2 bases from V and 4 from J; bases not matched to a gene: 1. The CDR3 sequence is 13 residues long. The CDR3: CASSLTGATEAFF. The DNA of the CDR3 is TGTGCCAGCAGTTTAACAGGGGCCACTGAAGCTTTCTTT.

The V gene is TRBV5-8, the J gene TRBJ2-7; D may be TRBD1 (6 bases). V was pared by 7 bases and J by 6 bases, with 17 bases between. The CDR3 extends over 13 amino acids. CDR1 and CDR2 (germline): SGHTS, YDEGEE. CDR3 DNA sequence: TGTGCCAGCTGCAACAGGGTGAGGGGCGAGCAGTACTTC. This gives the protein CASCNRVRGEQYF.

CDR3 bases: TGTGCCTGGAGTATAGGTGGGGGTGTGGGAAAACTGTTTTTT. Amino acid sequence: CAWSIGGGVGKLFF. The chain combines TRBV30 with TRBJ1-4; a weak D match, TRBD1 (5 bases). Trimming shortened V by 2 bases and J by 10 bases, and 17 bases separated the two germline ends. The germline V gene encodes CDR1 GTSNPN and CDR2 SVGIG (reference sequence). The CDR3 runs to 14 residues.

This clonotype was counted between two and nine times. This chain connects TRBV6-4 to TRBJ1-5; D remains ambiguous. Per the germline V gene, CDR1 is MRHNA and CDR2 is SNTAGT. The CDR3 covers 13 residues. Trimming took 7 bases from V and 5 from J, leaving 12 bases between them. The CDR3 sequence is CASNLGFHQPQHF. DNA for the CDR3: TGTGCCAGCAACTTGGGATTCCATCAGCCCCAGCATTTT.

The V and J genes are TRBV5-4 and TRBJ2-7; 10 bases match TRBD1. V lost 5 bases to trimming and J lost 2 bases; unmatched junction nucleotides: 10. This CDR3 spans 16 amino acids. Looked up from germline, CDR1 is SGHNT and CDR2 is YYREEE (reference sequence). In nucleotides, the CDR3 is TGTGCCAGCAGTCGGGGCCGGGACAGGGGAACCTACGAGCAGTACTTC. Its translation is CASSRGRDRGTYEQYF.

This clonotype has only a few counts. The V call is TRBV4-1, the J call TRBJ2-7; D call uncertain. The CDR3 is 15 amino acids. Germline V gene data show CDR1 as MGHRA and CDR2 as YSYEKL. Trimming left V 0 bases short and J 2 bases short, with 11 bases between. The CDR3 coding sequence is TGCGCCAGCAGCCAAGATCTTTACGGGCCCTACGAGCAGTACTTC. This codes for CASSQDLYGPYEQYF.

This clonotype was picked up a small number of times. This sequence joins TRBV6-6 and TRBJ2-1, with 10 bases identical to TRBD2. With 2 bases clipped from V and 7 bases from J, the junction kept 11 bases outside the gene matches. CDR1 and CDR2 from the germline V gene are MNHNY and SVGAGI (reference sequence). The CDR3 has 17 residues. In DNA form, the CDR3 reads TGTGCCAGCAGTTACGGCCTCCTAGCGGGGGTATCGAATGAGCAGTTCTTC. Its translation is CASSYGLLAGVSNEQFF.

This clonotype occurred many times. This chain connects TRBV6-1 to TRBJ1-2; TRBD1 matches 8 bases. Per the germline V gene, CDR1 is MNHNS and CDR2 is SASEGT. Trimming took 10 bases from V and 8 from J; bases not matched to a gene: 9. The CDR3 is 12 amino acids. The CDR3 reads CATDGQGRGYTF. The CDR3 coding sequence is TGTGCCACGGACGGACAGGGTCGGGGCTACACCTTC.

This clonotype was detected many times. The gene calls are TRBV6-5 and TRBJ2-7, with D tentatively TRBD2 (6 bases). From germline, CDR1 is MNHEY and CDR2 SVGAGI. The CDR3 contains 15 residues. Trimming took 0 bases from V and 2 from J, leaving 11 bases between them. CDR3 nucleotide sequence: TGTGCCAGCAGTTACTCGAATTCGGGAGCCTACGAGCAGTACTTC. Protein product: CASSYSNSGAYEQYF.

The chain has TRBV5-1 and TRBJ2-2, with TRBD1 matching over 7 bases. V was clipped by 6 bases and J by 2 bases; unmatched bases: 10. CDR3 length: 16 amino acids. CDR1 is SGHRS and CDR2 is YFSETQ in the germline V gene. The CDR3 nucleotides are TGCGCCAGCATCGGAGAGGGACAGACTAACACCGGGGAGCTGTTTTTT. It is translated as CASIGEGQTNTGELFF. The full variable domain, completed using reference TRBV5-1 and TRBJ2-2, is KAGVTQTPRYLIKTRGQQVTLSCSPISGHRSVSWYQQTPGQGLQFLFEYFSETQRNKGNFPGRFSGRQFSNSRSEMNVSTLELGDSALYLCASIGEGQTNTGELFFGEGSRLTVL.

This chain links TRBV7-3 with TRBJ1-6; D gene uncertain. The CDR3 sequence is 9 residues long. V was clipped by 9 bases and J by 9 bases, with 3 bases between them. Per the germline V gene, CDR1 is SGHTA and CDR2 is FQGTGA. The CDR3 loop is CASTSPLHF. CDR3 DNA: TGTGCCAGTACTTCACCCCTCCACTTT.